Below, 23 T cell receptor beta chains from the same sample are listed, as sequenced in a study of long-term antiretroviral therapy in people with HIV. It was version v3.0 of the immunoSEQ assay that was run at survey level. Sequencing used immunoSEQ multiplex PCR; TCRdb keeps in-frame clones, though not all of them. In the table there are under 45,000 clones, 80% of which are singletons. The sample consisted of unsorted PBMCs, taken 3.4 years after starting antiretroviral therapy. The source of these receptors is a man aged 25-45 years with HIV.

This rearrangement joins TRBV19 to TRBJ1-1, with D unresolved. The CDR3 is made up of 15 amino acids. Germline V CDR1 and CDR2: LNHDA, SQIVND (reference sequence). Trimming left V 8 bases short and J 3 bases short, with 19 bases between. The CDR3 bases are TGTGCCAGTGGGTCGGGTGGAGGAGGACACACTGAAGCTTTCTTT. Translated, it gives CASGSGGGGHTEAFF. Based on the CDR3 plus reference TRBV19 and TRBJ1-1, the full variable domain is DGGITQSPKYLFRKEGQNVTLSCEQNLNHDAMYWYRQDPGQGLRLIYYSQIVNDFQKGDIAEGYSVSREKKESFPLTVTSAQKNPTAFYLCASGSGGGGHTEAFFGQGTRLTVV.

The rearrangement joins TRBV13 to TRBJ2-7, with 13 nucleotides matching TRBD2. This CDR3 contains 14 residues. J gave up 6 bases and V 5 bases, and 4 bases lay outside the gene matches. Germline loops: CDR1 PRHDT, CDR2 FYEKMQ (reference sequence). The CDR3 DNA sequence: TGTGCCAGCAGCACTAGCGGGAGGGTAGGCGAGCAGTACTTC. The encoded protein is CASSTSGRVGEQYF. Drawing the rest from reference TRBV13 and TRBJ2-7, the complete variable domain is AAGVIQSPRHLIKEKRETATLKCYPIPRHDTVYWYQQGPGQDPQFLISFYEKMQSDKGSIPDRFSAQQFSDYHSELNMSSLELGDSALYFCASSTSGRVGEQYFGPGTRLTVT.

The chain employs TRBV7-9 and TRBJ2-7, with TRBD2 matching 8 bases. The ends lost 6 bases at V and 3 bases at J; junction bases unmatched: 10. The CDR3 consists of 15 residues. Germline V gives CDR1 SEHNR, CDR2 FQNEAQ (reference sequence). This CDR3 is CASSNGLAGFYEQYF. The CDR3 DNA reads TGTGCCAGCAGTAACGGACTAGCTGGTTTCTACGAGCAGTACTTC.

The chain couples TRBV5-4 to TRBJ2-2; TRBD1 aligns across 9 bases. Germline CDR1 reads SGHNT; CDR2 reads YYREEE (reference sequence). This CDR3 has 17 amino acids. V lost 1 base and J lost 5; bases outside the gene matches: 9. CDR3 sequence (DNA): TGTGCCAGCAGCTTGCCCACCGGGACAGGGTTAACCGGGGAGCTGTTTTTT. It translates to CASSLPTGTGLTGELFF.

V is TRBV9 and J is TRBJ2-7; D perhaps matches TRBD1 (6 bases). CDR1 and CDR2 (germline): SGDLS, YYNGEE. V lost 2 bases, J lost 1 base, and 10 bases lay in between. The CDR3 sequence is 14 residues long. The CDR3 loop reads CASSVTGNSYEQYF. For the CDR3, the DNA is TGTGCCAGCAGCGTGACAGGAAATTCCTACGAGCAGTACTTC.

The chain combines TRBV13 with TRBJ2-7, with D uncertain. The germline V gene encodes CDR1 PRHDT and CDR2 FYEKMQ (reference sequence). Trimming cost V 8 bases and J 5 bases, with 10 bases left between them. CDR3 size: 11 residues. CDR3 amino acids: CASQLVDEQYF. Here the CDR3 DNA reads TGTGCCAGCCAACTTGTGGACGAGCAGTACTTC. Variable domain in full (rest from reference TRBV13 and TRBJ2-7): AAGVIQSPRHLIKEKRETATLKCYPIPRHDTVYWYQQGPGQDPQFLISFYEKMQSDKGSIPDRFSAQQFSDYHSELNMSSLELGDSALYFCASQLVDEQYFGPGTRLTVT.

The genes are TRBV7-9 and TRBJ2-7; TRBD1 matches 8 bases. The junction had 7 bases not matched to a gene; V was cut back by 1 base and J by 5 bases. The CDR3 totals 15 residues. Looked up from germline, CDR1 is SEHNR and CDR2 is FQNEAQ (reference sequence). The CDR3 is CASSLVRTGWDEQYF. CDR3 bases: TGTGCCAGCAGCTTAGTACGGACAGGGTGGGACGAGCAGTACTTC.

The chain has TRBV9 and TRBJ2-1; unclear D gene. Germline lookup yields CDR1 SGDLS and CDR2 YYNGEE. The CDR3 sequence is 16 residues long. V was cut by 5 bases and J by 0 bases, with 15 bases left in between. The CDR3 sequence: CASSDKTSYSYNEQFF. CDR3 nucleotide sequence: TGTGCCAGCAGTGACAAGACTTCTTACTCCTACAATGAGCAGTTCTTC.

This rearrangement joins TRBV7-2 to TRBJ2-7, with 11 bases lining up with TRBD2. The germline V gene has CDR1 SGHTA and CDR2 FQGNSA. The CDR3 has 15 residues. The trim removed 5 bases at V and 3 bases at J, leaving 6 bases unmatched. In nucleotides, the CDR3 is TGTGCCAGCAGCCCTCTAGCGGGAGGACACTACGAGCAGTACTTC. Its translation: CASSPLAGGHYEQYF.

This clone turned up a few times. The chain joins TRBV11-3 to TRBJ2-2, with D perhaps TRBD1 or TRBD2 (5 bases each). The CDR3 loop spans 16 amino acids. From germline, CDR1 is SGHNT and CDR2 YENEEA. V was trimmed by 4 bases and J by 6 bases, leaving 18 bases between them. CDR3 DNA: TGTGCCAGCAGCTCCCGGGTGAGGGGAGAGTCCGGGGAGCTGTTTTTT. It specifies CASSSRVRGESGELFF. The full variable domain, its missing parts supplied by reference TRBV11-3 and TRBJ2-2, is EAGVVQSPRYKIIEKKQPVAFWCNPISGHNTLYWYLQNLGQGPELLIRYENEEAVDDSQLPKDRFSAERLKGVDSTLKIQPAELGDSAVYLCASSSRVRGESGELFFGEGSRLTVL.

This chain connects TRBV19 to TRBJ2-7, with a possible D match to TRBD1 (6 bases). The CDR3 is made up of 15 amino acids. Trimming cost V 5 bases and J 6 bases, with 20 bases left between them. CDR1 LNHDA and CDR2 SQIVND come from the germline V gene (reference sequence). The CDR3 DNA sequence: TGTGCCAGTAGTTCTCCGGGACACCGCCTGGGCGAGCAGTACTTC. It is translated as CASSSPGHRLGEQYF. Combining the CDR3 with reference TRBV19 and TRBJ2-7 gives the whole variable domain DGGITQSPKYLFRKEGQNVTLSCEQNLNHDAMYWYRQDPGQGLRLIYYSQIVNDFQKGDIAEGYSVSREKKESFPLTVTSAQKNPTAFYLCASSSPGHRLGEQYFGPGTRLTVT.

The chain has TRBV5-5 and TRBJ2-7; D is possibly TRBD1 (6 bases). CDR1 is SGHKS, CDR2 YYEKEE, per germline (reference sequence). This CDR3 spans 15 amino acids. V lost 0 bases and J 3 bases, leaving 13 bases between the germline ends. CDR3 in amino acids: CASSLVSGDYYEQYF. DNA for the CDR3: TGTGCCAGCAGCTTGGTATCAGGGGATTACTACGAGCAGTACTTC.

The J gene is TRBJ2-1, the V gene TRBV9, with 9 bases aligning to TRBD2. Germline V gives CDR1 SGDLS, CDR2 YYNGEE. The CDR3 spans 17 residues. V shed 3 bases, J shed 0 bases, and the junction held 7 bases outside the gene matches. CDR3 bases: TGTGCCAGCAGCGCCTCCCCGCGGGAGGGCTCCTACAATGAGCAGTTCTTC. Translation gives CASSASPREGSYNEQFF.

The chain uses TRBV10-3 and TRBJ2-1; 11 bases fit TRBD1. J lost 0 bases, V lost 10 bases, and 5 bases had no gene match. The length of the CDR3 is 15 residues. Per germline, CDR1 ENHRY and CDR2 SYGVKD. In DNA form, the CDR3 reads TGTGCCACTGGGGACAGGGGGATCTCCTACAATGAGCAGTTCTTC. Translated: CATGDRGISYNEQFF.

The chain links TRBV13 to TRBJ2-7; TRBD1 might be the D (5 bases). V lost 2 bases and J 0 bases, leaving 14 bases between the germline ends. The germline V gene has CDR1 PRHDT and CDR2 FYEKMQ (reference sequence). The CDR3 length is 16 residues. The CDR3 here is CASSLRTLSYSYEQYF. CDR3 nucleotides: TGTGCCAGCAGCTTAAGGACACTTTCCTACTCCTACGAGCAGTACTTC.

This clone was recorded only once. The chain is built from TRBV18 and TRBJ2-3; D is possibly TRBD1 (6 bases). Trimming stripped 3 bases from V and 4 bases from J, with 11 bases between. This CDR3 comprises 14 residues. Per germline, CDR1 KGHSH and CDR2 LQKENI. The CDR3 coding sequence is TGTGCCAGCTCACCGTCCAGGGGCCCAGATACGCAGTATTTT. This sequence encodes CASSPSRGPDTQYF.

The gene calls are TRBV7-2 and TRBJ2-1; tentatively, D is TRBD1 (5 bases). CDR3 length: 15 amino acids. In germline, CDR1 is SGHTA, CDR2 FQGNSA. Trimming took off 4 bases at V and 2 bases at J, with 12 bases between the two ends. CDR3 protein: CASSSRVGPYNEQFF. The CDR3 DNA follows: TGTGCCAGCAGCTCCAGGGTCGGTCCCTACAATGAGCAGTTCTTC.

This clone was recorded a few times. This chain's CDR3 is CASSFKRFSHSGNTIYF. DNA of the CDR3: TGTGCCAGCAGCTTTAAACGGTTTTCTCATTCTGGAAACACCATATATTTT. The chain couples TRBV11-2 to TRBJ1-3; D is unclear. Trimming removed 3 bases from V and 1 base from J, with 16 bases in between. The CDR3 totals 17 residues. CDR1 and CDR2 from the germline V gene are SGHAT and FQNNGV.

The chain combines TRBV14 with TRBJ2-7; D not certain. This CDR3 has 14 residues. Germline loops: CDR1 SGHDN, CDR2 FVKESK. V dropped 2 bases and J dropped 2 bases, with 10 bases sitting between them. The CDR3 nucleotides read TGTGCCAGCAGCCAAAGCGATGGAACCTACGAGCAGTACTTC. This gives the protein CASSQSDGTYEQYF.

The sample holds one count of this clone. CDR3 bases: TGTGCCAGCAGCTTGGAACCGGGCCTCGCGGCTTTCTTT. Translating it yields CASSLEPGLAAFF. This chain uses TRBV5-4 with TRBJ1-1; D gene uncertain. Germline assignment: CDR1 SGHNT and CDR2 YYREEE (reference sequence). The CDR3 is 13 residues long. V lost 0 bases to trimming and J lost 11 bases, with 14 bases between them.

The chain couples TRBV27 to TRBJ1-3; TRBD1 matches at 9 bases. This CDR3 has 19 amino acids. The germline CDR1 and CDR2 sequences are MNHEY and SMNVEV (reference sequence). The V segment lost 3 bases and the J segment 0 bases; nucleotides outside the gene matches: 12. The CDR3 region is CASSLRDRDAKHSGNTIYF. CDR3 bases: TGTGCCAGCAGTTTGAGGGACAGGGACGCGAAACACTCTGGAAACACCATATATTTT.

V usage is TRBV19 and J usage is TRBJ2-2, with TRBD2 matching over 7 bases. The CDR3 covers 15 residues. Germline V gene sequence: CDR1 LNHDA, CDR2 SQIVND (reference sequence). V shed 6 bases and J 6 bases; nucleotides not matched to a gene: 10. The CDR3 loop is CASRPSAGAAGELFF. CDR3 nucleotide sequence: TGTGCCAGTAGACCTAGTGCGGGAGCGGCCGGGGAGCTGTTTTTT.

The chain joins TRBV27 to TRBJ1-2; D is perhaps TRBD1 (6 bases). Germline CDR1 is MNHEY and CDR2 is SMNVEV (reference sequence). V lost 9 bases to trimming and J lost 8 bases, with 13 bases between them. The CDR3 has 11 residues. The CDR3 here is CASYGGAGYTF. The CDR3 DNA sequence: TGTGCCAGTTACGGGGGGGCGGGCTACACCTTC.